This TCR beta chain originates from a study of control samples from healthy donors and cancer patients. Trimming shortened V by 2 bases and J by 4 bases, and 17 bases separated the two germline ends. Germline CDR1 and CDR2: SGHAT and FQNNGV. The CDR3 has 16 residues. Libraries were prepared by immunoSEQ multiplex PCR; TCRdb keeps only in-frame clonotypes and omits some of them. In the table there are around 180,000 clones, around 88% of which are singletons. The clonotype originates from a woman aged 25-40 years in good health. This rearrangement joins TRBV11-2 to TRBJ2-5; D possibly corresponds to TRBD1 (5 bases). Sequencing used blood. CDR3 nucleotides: TGTGCCAGCAGCTTACTTTATCCAGGGCCGTCAGAGACCCAGTACTTC. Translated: CASSLLYPGPSETQYF.